The T cell receptor (beta chain) under discussion was sequenced for a study of T cell repertoires in cytomegalovirus infection. TCRdb reanalysed the reads using MiXCR and keeps one entry per CDR3 protein. The sample lists fewer than 850,000 distinct CDR3 sequences, about 27% occurring once. CDR1 and CDR2 (germline): MGHRA, YSYEKL. The CDR3 runs to 17 residues. V lost 0 bases, J lost 3 bases, and 10 bases stayed unmatched. Regarding this clonotype: Its antigen is not known.

The sequence came from a human donor in good health (CMV status not recorded). Some clones in this sample may be carry-over from other donors' samples. The sample was cultured CD8+ T cells from PBMCs, taken from culture after CMV antigen stimulation. The V gene is TRBV4-1, the J gene TRBJ2-7, with TRBD2 matching over 8 bases. CDR3 sequence: CASSQEGVRGGVYEQYF. In DNA form, the CDR3 reads TGCGCCAGCAGCCAAGAAGGCGTTCGGGGGGGAGTCTACGAGCAGTACTTC.